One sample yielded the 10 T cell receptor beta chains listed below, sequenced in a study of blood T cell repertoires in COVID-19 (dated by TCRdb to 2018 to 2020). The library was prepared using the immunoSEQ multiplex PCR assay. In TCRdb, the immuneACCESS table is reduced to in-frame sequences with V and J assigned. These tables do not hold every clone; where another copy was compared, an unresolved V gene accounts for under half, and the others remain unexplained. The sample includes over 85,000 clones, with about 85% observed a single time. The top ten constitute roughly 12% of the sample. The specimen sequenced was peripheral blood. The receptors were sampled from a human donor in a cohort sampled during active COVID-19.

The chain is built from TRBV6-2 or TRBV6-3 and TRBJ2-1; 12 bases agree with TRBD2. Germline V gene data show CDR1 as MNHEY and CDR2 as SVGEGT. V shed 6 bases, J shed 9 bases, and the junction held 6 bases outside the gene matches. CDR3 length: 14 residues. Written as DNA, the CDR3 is TGTGCCAGCAGCCGGACTAGCGGGACTGGTGAGCAGTTCTTC. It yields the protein CASSRTSGTGEQFF.

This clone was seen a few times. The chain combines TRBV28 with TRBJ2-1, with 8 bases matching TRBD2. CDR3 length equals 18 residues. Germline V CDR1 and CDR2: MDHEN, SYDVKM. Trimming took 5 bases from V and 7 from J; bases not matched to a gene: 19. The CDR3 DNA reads TGTGCCAGCAGTGCGAGGCTTAGACGTCGGCGGGAGGCTAATGAGCAGTTCTTC. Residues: CASSARLRRRREANEQFF.

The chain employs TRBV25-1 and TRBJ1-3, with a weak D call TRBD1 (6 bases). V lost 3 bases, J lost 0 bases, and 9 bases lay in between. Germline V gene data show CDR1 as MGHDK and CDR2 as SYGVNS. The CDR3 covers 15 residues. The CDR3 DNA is TGTGCCAGCAGTGACACAGGGAGCTCTGGAAACACCATATATTTT. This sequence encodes CASSDTGSSGNTIYF.

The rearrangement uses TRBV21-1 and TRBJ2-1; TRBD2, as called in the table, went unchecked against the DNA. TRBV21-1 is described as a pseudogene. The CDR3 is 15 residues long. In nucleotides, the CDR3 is TGCCTGGGGAGGGCCCATCCCCGTGAATGCAATGAGCAGTTCTTC. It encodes CLGRAHPRECNEQFF.

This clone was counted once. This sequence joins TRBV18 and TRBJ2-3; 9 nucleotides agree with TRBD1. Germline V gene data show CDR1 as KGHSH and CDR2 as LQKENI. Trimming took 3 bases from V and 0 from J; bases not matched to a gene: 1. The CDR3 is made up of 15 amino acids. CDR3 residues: CASSPGQGSTDTQYF. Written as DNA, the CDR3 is TGTGCCAGCTCACCCGGACAGGGGAGCACAGATACGCAGTATTTT.

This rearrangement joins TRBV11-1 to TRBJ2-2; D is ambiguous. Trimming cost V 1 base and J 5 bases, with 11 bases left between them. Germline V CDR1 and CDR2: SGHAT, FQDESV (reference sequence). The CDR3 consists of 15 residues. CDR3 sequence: CASSLDHRRTGELFF. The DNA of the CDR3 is TGTGCCAGCAGCTTAGATCACAGACGAACCGGGGAGCTGTTTTTT.

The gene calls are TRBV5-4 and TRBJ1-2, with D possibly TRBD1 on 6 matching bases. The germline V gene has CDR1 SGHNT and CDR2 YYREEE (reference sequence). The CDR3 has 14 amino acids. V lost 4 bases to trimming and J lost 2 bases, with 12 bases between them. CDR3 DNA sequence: TGTGCCAGCAGCACTACAGGGAGCAACTATGGCTACACCTTC. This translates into CASSTTGSNYGYTF.

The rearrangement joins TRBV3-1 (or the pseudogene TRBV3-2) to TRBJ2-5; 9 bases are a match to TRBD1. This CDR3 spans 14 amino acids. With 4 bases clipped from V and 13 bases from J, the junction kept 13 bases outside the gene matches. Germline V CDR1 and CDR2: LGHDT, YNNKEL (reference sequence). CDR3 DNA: TGTGCCAGCAGCCGACAGGGGGTTGGCGGTGACGGGTACTTC. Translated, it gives CASSRQGVGGDGYF.

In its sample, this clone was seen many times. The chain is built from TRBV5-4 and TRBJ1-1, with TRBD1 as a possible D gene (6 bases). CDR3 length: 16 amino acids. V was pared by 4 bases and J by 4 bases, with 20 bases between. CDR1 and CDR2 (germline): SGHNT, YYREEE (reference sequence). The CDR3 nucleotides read TGTGCCAGCAGCCCCCTTCTTGGGGGGGGGCTCACTGAAGCTTTCTTT. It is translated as CASSPLLGGGLTEAFF. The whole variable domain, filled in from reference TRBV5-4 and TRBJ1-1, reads ETGVTQSPTHLIKTRGQQVTLRCSSQSGHNTVSWYQQALGQGPQFIFQYYREEENGRGNFPPRFSGLQFPNYSSELNVNALELDDSALYLCASSPLLGGGLTEAFFGQGTRLTVV.

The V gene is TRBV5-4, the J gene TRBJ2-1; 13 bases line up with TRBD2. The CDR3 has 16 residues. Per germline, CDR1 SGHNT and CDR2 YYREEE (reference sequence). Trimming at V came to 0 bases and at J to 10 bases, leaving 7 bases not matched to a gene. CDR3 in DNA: TGTGCCAGCAGCTTGGGTGGACTAGCGGGAGTTGGAGAGCAGTTCTTC. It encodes CASSLGGLAGVGEQFF.